Shown below are 29 T cell receptor beta chains from a single sample sequenced in a study of OX40 agonist ivuxolimab in advanced cancers. Sequencing used immunoSEQ multiplex PCR; TCRdb keeps in-frame clones, though not all of them. This sample has 60,000 or so clones, with 84% found just once. The source material was CD4+ or CD8+ T cells sorted from blood, sampled in a trial of the OX40 agonist ivuxolimab. The receptors shown here come from an adult with an advanced solid tumor such as melanoma, head and neck, liver or kidney cancer.

The rearrangement joins TRBV2 to TRBJ2-6, with 8 bases identical to TRBD1. Losses at the gene ends were 7 bases for V and 0 bases for J; bases not matched to a gene: 2. CDR1 is SNHLY, CDR2 FYNNEI, per germline. The CDR3 has 15 residues. The CDR3 coding sequence is TGTGCCAGCAATACAGGGGGCTCTGGGGCCAACGTCCTGACTTTC. Its protein is CASNTGGSGANVLTF.

V is TRBV4-3 and J is TRBJ1-2; maybe TRBD1 (6 bases). This CDR3 comprises 18 residues. Germline V lookup: CDR1 LGHNA, CDR2 YSLEER. Deletions cut 3 bases from V and 3 bases from J, with 23 bases between. CDR3 bases: TGCGCCAGCAGCCACCCCCCCCCGACAGGTTGGTCATACTATGGCTACACCTTC. Translated: CASSHPPPTGWSYYGYTF.

This clone was found once. Compared with germline, one end of the junction differs, possibly owing to a read error. The chain links TRBV7-7 to TRBJ2-1; 13 bases match TRBD2. CDR1 SSHAT and CDR2 FNYEAQ come from the germline V gene (reference sequence). The length of the CDR3 is 19 residues. The DNA for the CDR3 is TGTGCTAGCAGCCCACTAGCGGGAGGGCCATGGAGCTCCTACAATGAGCAGTTCTTC. Residues: CASSPLAGGPWSSYNEQFF. Together with reference TRBV7-7 and TRBJ2-1, the CDR3 gives the full variable domain: GAGVSQSPRYKVTKRGQDVTLRCDPISSHATLYWYQQALGQGPEFLTYFNYEAQPDKSGLPSDRFSAERPEGSISTLTIQRTEQRDSAMYRCASSPLAGGPWSSYNEQFFGPGTRLTVL.

V is TRBV6-5 and J is TRBJ2-7, with D perhaps TRBD1 (6 bases). The germline gives CDR1 MNHEY, CDR2 SVGAGI. The ends were cut back, 9 bases at V and 3 bases at J, with 21 bases in the middle. This CDR3 contains 15 residues. The CDR3 here is CASTPPGHTDYEQYF. The CDR3 coding sequence is TGTGCCAGTACCCCCCCGGGACATACTGACTACGAGCAGTACTTC.

This clone has a handful of counts. The chain couples TRBV9 to TRBJ2-2; the D call may be TRBD1 or TRBD2 (5 bases each). V was shortened by 4 bases and J by 2 bases, with 12 bases between the two germline ends. CDR1 is SGDLS and CDR2 is YYNGEE in the germline V gene. The CDR3 spans 15 residues. The CDR3 DNA reads as TGTGCCAGCAGCCCAGAGGGGTCAAACACCGGGGAGCTGTTTTTT. It encodes CASSPEGSNTGELFF.

The chain links TRBV5-5 to TRBJ1-2; D remains ambiguous. This CDR3 has 15 residues. Per the germline V gene, CDR1 is SGHKS and CDR2 is YYEKEE (reference sequence). V lost 2 bases, J lost 0 bases, and 11 bases lay in between. The CDR3 is CASSLGPRSNYGYTF. The CDR3 DNA sequence: TGTGCCAGCAGCTTAGGCCCGAGATCTAACTATGGCTACACCTTC. The entire variable domain, with the rest obtained from reference TRBV5-5 and TRBJ1-2, is as follows: DAGVTQSPTHLIKTRGQQVTLRCSPISGHKSVSWYQQVLGQGPQFIFQYYEKEERGRGNFPDRFSARQFPNYSSELNVNALLLGDSALYLCASSLGPRSNYGYTFGSGTRLTVV.

The V call is TRBV29-1, the J call TRBJ2-5; TRBD1 agrees at 7 bases. Germline V gene lookup returns CDR1 SQVTM and CDR2 ANQGSEA. Trimming at V came to 0 bases and at J to 0 bases, leaving 4 bases not matched to a gene. CDR3 length: 15 residues. The CDR3 DNA reads TGCAGCGTTGAAGAACCGGGACAGTACCAAGAGACCCAGTACTTC. Amino acid sequence: CSVEEPGQYQETQYF.

CDR3 amino acids: CASSRTSGSATYEQYF. CDR3 in DNA: TGCGCCAGCAGCCGGACTAGCGGGAGCGCTACCTACGAGCAGTACTTC. The V gene is TRBV5-1, the J gene TRBJ2-7; 13 bases are shared with TRBD2. The CDR3 extends over 16 amino acids. V shed 4 bases and J 2 bases; nucleotides not matched to a gene: 6. CDR1 is SGHRS and CDR2 is YFSETQ in the germline V gene.

The chain links TRBV6-6 to TRBJ1-1; D is unresolved. CDR1 and CDR2 (germline): MNHNY, SVGAGI (reference sequence). The CDR3 has 14 residues. The V gene lost 5 bases and the J gene lost 1 base, with 11 bases spanning the gap. The CDR3 region is CASSKMERNTEAFF. The CDR3 region has the DNA TGTGCCAGCAGTAAGATGGAGAGGAACACTGAAGCTTTCTTT.

The chain recombines TRBV7-2 with TRBJ1-1; D call uncertain. V shed 0 bases and J shed 0 bases, with 8 bases lying between them. Germline V lookup: CDR1 SGHTA, CDR2 FQGNSA. The length of the CDR3 is 15 residues. CDR3 coding DNA: TGTGCCAGCAGCTTAGCAGTAAACATGAACACTGAAGCTTTCTTT. Translating it yields CASSLAVNMNTEAFF. Based on the CDR3 plus reference TRBV7-2 and TRBJ1-1, the full variable domain is GAGVSQSPSNKVTEKGKDVELRCDPISGHTALYWYRQSLGQGLEFLIYFQGNSAPDKSGLPSDRFSAERTGGSVSTLTIQRTQQEDSAVYLCASSLAVNMNTEAFFGQGTRLTVV.

V gene TRBV30 combines with J gene TRBJ2-5, with D tentatively TRBD2 (6 bases). CDR1 and CDR2 from the germline V gene are GTSNPN and SVGIG (reference sequence). The CDR3 consists of 13 residues. V shed 2 bases and J shed 10 bases, with 17 bases lying between them. This chain's CDR3 is CAWSRSGLSHQYF. For the CDR3, the DNA is TGTGCCTGGAGTAGGAGCGGGCTTTCGCACCAGTACTTC.

The table lists this clone with a count of one. The chain links TRBV4-1 to TRBJ2-5; TRBD2 aligns across 11 bases. The CDR3 spans 16 residues. With V trimmed by 2 bases and J by 5 bases, 7 bases remained unmatched. Germline CDR1 is MGHRA and CDR2 is YSYEKL. CDR3 bases: TGCGCCAGCAGCCAACTACTAGCGGGAGTAGGGGAGACCCAGTACTTC. It specifies CASSQLLAGVGETQYF.

The chain joins TRBV5-5 to TRBJ2-3; D possibly corresponds to TRBD1 (5 bases). The CDR3 spans 16 residues. Germline V gives CDR1 SGHKS, CDR2 YYEKEE (reference sequence). The V end lost 0 bases, the J end lost 1 base, and 12 bases lay between the germline ends. CDR3 sequence reads: CASSLAVLGGTDTQYF. CDR3 DNA sequence: TGTGCCAGCAGCTTGGCAGTTTTAGGGGGCACAGATACGCAGTATTTT.

The V call is TRBV9, the J call TRBJ1-3, with D hard to call. V dropped 0 bases and J dropped 0 bases, with 7 bases sitting between them. This CDR3 has 15 amino acids. Germline CDR1 reads SGDLS; CDR2 reads YYNGEE. Here the CDR3 reads CASSVEGSSGNTIYF. In nucleotides, the CDR3 is TGTGCCAGCAGCGTAGAAGGGAGCTCTGGAAACACCATATATTTT.

The gene calls are TRBV14 and TRBJ2-5; D remains ambiguous. CDR1 SGHDN and CDR2 FVKESK come from the germline V gene. The CDR3 consists of 12 residues. V lost 5 bases to trimming and J lost 5 bases, with 9 bases between them. The CDR3 here is CASSAQAETQYF. CDR3 in DNA: TGTGCCAGCAGCGCCCAAGCCGAGACCCAGTACTTC.

This clone was found once. CDR3 residues: CASSSEFRGANTEAFF. The CDR3 DNA sequence: TGTGCCAGTAGTTCGGAGTTCAGGGGGGCGAACACTGAAGCTTTCTTT. V is TRBV19 and J is TRBJ1-1; 7 nucleotides line up with TRBD1. Trimming removed 5 bases from V and 1 base from J; junction bases left unmatched: 10. CDR1 is LNHDA and CDR2 is SQIVND in the germline V gene (reference sequence). The CDR3 sequence is 16 residues long. Combining the CDR3 with reference TRBV19 and TRBJ1-1 gives the whole variable domain DGGITQSPKYLFRKEGQNVTLSCEQNLNHDAMYWYRQDPGQGLRLIYYSQIVNDFQKGDIAEGYSVSREKKESFPLTVTSAQKNPTAFYLCASSSEFRGANTEAFFGQGTRLTVV.

This chain joins TRBV5-4 and TRBJ2-1; D call uncertain. This CDR3 has 15 residues. Germline-derived CDR1 and CDR2 are SGHNT and YYREEE (reference sequence). Trimming pared 4 bases from V and 7 bases from J, leaving 18 bases between. The CDR3 spells CASSRVSSGWNEQFF. CDR3 DNA sequence: TGTGCCAGCAGCCGTGTTTCGTCCGGGTGGAATGAGCAGTTCTTC.

V is TRBV6-1 and J is TRBJ1-5; 9 bases are a match to TRBD1. The germline V gene encodes CDR1 MNHNS and CDR2 SASEGT. Trimming took 7 bases from V and 12 from J; bases not matched to a gene: 10. The CDR3 has 13 amino acids. For the CDR3, the DNA is TGTGCCAGCAACCGGGACAGGGAAGGGCGCCAGCATTTT. It encodes CASNRDREGRQHF.

J is TRBJ1-3 and V is TRBV5-1; TRBD1 aligns across 9 bases. The germline V gene has CDR1 SGHRS and CDR2 YFSETQ. J gave up 3 bases and V 6 bases, and 10 bases lay outside the gene matches. The CDR3 consists of 16 residues. Written as DNA, the CDR3 is TGCGCCAGCACCCTCGCCGGGACAGGGTATGGAAACACCATATATTTT. This encodes CASTLAGTGYGNTIYF.

This clone has just one count. V gene TRBV6-5 combines with J gene TRBJ1-3, with unresolved D. CDR1 is MNHEY and CDR2 is SVGAGI in the germline V gene. CDR3 length: 14 amino acids. Between the trimmed V and J ends, which lost 6 bases and 2 bases, there was a span of 11 bases. The CDR3 sequence is CASRPITTGNTIYF. The DNA for the CDR3 is TGTGCCAGCAGACCCATTACAACTGGAAACACCATATATTTT.

This sequence joins TRBV27 and TRBJ2-3; 7 bases match TRBD2. This CDR3 spans 18 amino acids. Losses at the gene ends were 2 bases for V and 2 bases for J; bases not matched to a gene: 13. From germline, CDR1 is MNHEY and CDR2 SMNVEV (reference sequence). The CDR3 bases are TGTGCCAGCAGTTTACGGGGCTGGGGGGAGGGCTACACAGATACGCAGTATTTT. This gives the protein CASSLRGWGEGYTDTQYF.

This sequence joins TRBV7-2 and TRBJ2-5, with D hard to call. The germline V gene has CDR1 SGHTA and CDR2 FQGNSA. Between the trimmed V and J ends, which lost 4 bases and 2 bases, there was a span of 14 bases. The CDR3 has 15 amino acids. DNA of the CDR3: TGTGCCAGCAGCTCTATGTCAGCCCCTCAAGAGACCCAGTACTTC. It codes for CASSSMSAPQETQYF.

The gene calls are TRBV4-1 and TRBJ2-1; 8 bases match TRBD2. This CDR3 spans 20 amino acids. J lost 7 bases, V lost 1 base, and 21 bases had no gene match. The germline CDR1 and CDR2 sequences are MGHRA and YSYEKL. CDR3 sequence reads: CASSQVVSGREGRQPNEQFF. In DNA, the CDR3 is TGCGCCAGCAGCCAAGTTGTGTCAGGCCGGGAGGGGAGACAGCCGAATGAGCAGTTCTTC.

This chain uses TRBV5-1 with TRBJ2-1, with D possibly matching TRBD1 (6 bases). This CDR3 comprises 15 residues. Germline values: CDR1 SGHRS, CDR2 YFSETQ. The V gene lost 0 bases and the J gene lost 5 bases, with 12 bases spanning the gap. CDR3 sequence reads: CASSLGGQSNNEQFF. CDR3 nucleotide sequence: TGCGCCAGCAGCTTGGGCGGACAGTCCAACAATGAGCAGTTCTTC.

The gene calls are TRBV7-8 and TRBJ1-6; D perhaps matches TRBD1 (5 bases). V was trimmed by 2 bases and J by 9 bases, leaving 14 bases between them. The V gene's germline CDR1 is SGHVS and CDR2 FQNEAQ. The CDR3 has 15 residues. This CDR3 is CASSLRRGGVSPLHF. In DNA, the CDR3 is TGTGCCAGCAGCTTACGGAGGGGCGGGGTTTCACCCCTCCACTTT.

V gene TRBV5-5 combines with J gene TRBJ1-1, with D possibly matching TRBD1 (5 bases). CDR1 is SGHKS and CDR2 is YYEKEE in the germline V gene (reference sequence). Trimming removed 3 bases from V and 1 base from J, with 7 bases in between. The CDR3 has 13 amino acids. The CDR3 DNA follows: TGTGCCAGCAGCTATCAGGGGAACACTGAAGCTTTCTTT. As protein: CASSYQGNTEAFF.

This rearrangement joins TRBV27 to TRBJ1-3, with a possible D match to TRBD1 (5 bases). Trimming took off 5 bases at V and 0 bases at J, with 14 bases between the two ends. CDR3 length equals 16 residues. Germline-derived CDR1 and CDR2 are MNHEY and SMNVEV (reference sequence). The CDR3 nucleotides read TGTGCCAGCAGTCCTCTGGGGGAGATCTCTGGAAACACCATATATTTT. This gives the protein CASSPLGEISGNTIYF.

The V and J genes are TRBV10-3 and TRBJ2-5; 9 bases match TRBD1. CDR1 is ENHRY, CDR2 SYGVKD, per germline. Trimming took 10 bases from V and 1 from J; bases not matched to a gene: 7. The CDR3 has 14 residues. This chain's CDR3 is CATTDRGFQETQYF. The CDR3 DNA reads TGTGCCACCACGGACAGGGGATTCCAAGAGACCCAGTACTTC.

The rearrangement joins TRBV4-1 to TRBJ1-1; maybe TRBD1 (6 bases). The CDR3 is made up of 16 amino acids. Germline V gene lookup returns CDR1 MGHRA and CDR2 YSYEKL. The V end lost 1 base, the J end lost 1 base, and 13 bases lay between the germline ends. CDR3 in DNA: TGCGCCAGCAGCCAAGGCCACAGGGTGCAGAACACTGAAGCTTTCTTT. Translation gives CASSQGHRVQNTEAFF.